One sample yielded the 30 T cell receptor beta chains listed below, sequenced in a study of PD-L1 blockade in urothelial cancer. Time point described: pretreatment peripheral blood. Some clones are missing from TCRdb's copy, which holds only in-frame ones; the method was immunoSEQ multiplex PCR. This sample has some 80,000 clones, with about 82% found just once. The sequences come from PBMCs, collected around atezolizumab (anti-PD-L1) treatment. The origin of the receptors is a man in his forties with urothelial cancer.

The rearrangement joins TRBV7-2 to TRBJ2-3, with TRBD2 identical over 8 bases. The CDR3 is made up of 18 amino acids. Germline-derived CDR1 and CDR2 are SGHTA and FQGNSA. Trimming at V came to 2 bases and at J to 1 base, leaving 11 bases not matched to a gene. The CDR3 DNA reads TGTGCCAGCAGCTTACCGTTCACGGGGGGGGTGGGCACAGATACGCAGTATTTT. This gives the protein CASSLPFTGGVGTDTQYF.

The genes are TRBV6-6 and TRBJ2-2, with 9 bases aligning to TRBD2. The CDR3 covers 14 residues. Germline V gene data show CDR1 as MNHNY and CDR2 as SVGAGI (reference sequence). The ends lost 6 bases at V and 5 bases at J; junction bases unmatched: 4. The CDR3 loop reads CASRVLAGTGELFF. The CDR3 DNA follows: TGTGCCAGCAGAGTCCTAGCGGGGACCGGGGAGCTGTTTTTT.

The V call is TRBV11-3, the J call TRBJ2-7; 12 bases agree with TRBD2. The CDR3 length is 15 residues. Per the germline V gene, CDR1 is SGHNT and CDR2 is YENEEA. With 0 bases clipped from V and 5 bases from J, the junction kept 2 bases outside the gene matches. CDR3 protein: CASSLDRLAGDEQYF. The CDR3 DNA follows: TGTGCCAGCAGCTTAGATCGACTAGCGGGAGACGAGCAGTACTTC.

The table lists this clone with a few counts. V is TRBV6-5 and J is TRBJ1-5; TRBD1 matches 7 bases. V shed 0 bases, J shed 7 bases, and the junction held 3 bases outside the gene matches. Per the germline V gene, CDR1 is MNHEY and CDR2 is SVGAGI. CDR3 size: 14 residues. The chain's CDR3 is CASSYSPGQQPQHF. CDR3 nucleotides: TGTGCCAGCAGTTACTCTCCGGGACAGCAGCCCCAGCATTTT.

CDR3 sequence reads: CASSSDRANYGYTF. The CDR3 DNA reads as TGCGCCAGCAGTTCCGACAGGGCTAACTATGGCTACACCTTC. The rearrangement links TRBV10-1 to TRBJ1-2, with 7 positions matching TRBD1. Trimming removed 5 bases from V and 0 bases from J; junction bases left unmatched: 3. Germline CDR1 and CDR2: WNHNN and SYGVQD (reference sequence). The CDR3 is 14 residues long.

The chain joins TRBV6-5 to TRBJ2-1, with TRBD1 matching over 11 bases. The length of the CDR3 is 15 residues. The V gene's germline CDR1 is MNHEY and CDR2 SVGAGI. The J segment lost 6 bases and the V segment lost 4 bases, leaving 5 bases of the junction unmatched. The chain's CDR3 is CASSSGTGGSNEQFF. The DNA for the CDR3 is TGTGCCAGCAGTTCTGGGACAGGGGGAAGCAATGAGCAGTTCTTC.

This clone was observed a single time. V and J are TRBV9 and TRBJ2-1; D not certain. V lost 3 bases to trimming and J lost 7 bases, with 8 bases between them. CDR1 is SGDLS, CDR2 YYNGEE, per germline. There are 12 residues in the CDR3. The CDR3 bases are TGTGCCAGCAGCGCGAAAGAGAATGAGCAGTTCTTC. Translating it yields CASSAKENEQFF.

The chain joins TRBV6-6 to TRBJ2-1, with D maybe TRBD2 (5 bases). Germline lookup yields CDR1 MNHNY and CDR2 SVGAGI (reference sequence). Trimming stripped 5 bases from V and 0 bases from J, with 11 bases between. The CDR3 totals 15 residues. In DNA form, the CDR3 reads TGTGCCAGCAGTGCACTAGGGAGCTCCTACAATGAGCAGTTCTTC. The encoded protein is CASSALGSSYNEQFF.

In this sample, this clone turned up once. The CDR3 coding sequence is TGTGCCAGCAGCTTGTTCGCGGGACGATCGAACAATGAGCAGTTCTTC. Its protein product is CASSLFAGRSNNEQFF. The genes are TRBV5-4 and TRBJ2-1; D is perhaps TRBD2 (6 bases). CDR3 size: 16 residues. The germline V and J ends were trimmed by 1 base and 5 bases, with 16 bases remaining between them. Germline V gives CDR1 SGHNT, CDR2 YYREEE (reference sequence).

The V call is TRBV30, the J call TRBJ2-7, with D perhaps matching TRBD1 (5 bases). Between the trimmed V and J ends, which lost 4 bases and 5 bases, there was a span of 12 bases. CDR1 is GTSNPN, CDR2 SVGIG, per germline (reference sequence). The CDR3 extends over 12 amino acids. The DNA of the CDR3 is TGTGCCTGGACCAGGGAAAGGGACGAGCAGTACTTC. Translation gives CAWTRERDEQYF.

This chain joins TRBV4-2 and TRBJ2-1; 14 bases match TRBD2. CDR3 length: 16 residues. Trimming took 2 bases from V and 9 from J; bases not matched to a gene: 6. Germline V gene lookup returns CDR1 LGHNA and CDR2 YNFKEQ. The CDR3 sequence is CASSQSGLAGGIEQFF. The CDR3 DNA is TGTGCCAGCAGCCAATCCGGACTAGCGGGAGGAATTGAGCAGTTCTTC.

The chain employs TRBV5-1 and TRBJ2-7; 11 positions match TRBD2. Germline loops: CDR1 SGHRS, CDR2 YFSETQ. CDR3 length: 15 residues. Trimming cost V 5 bases and J 5 bases; bases outside gene matches: 9. CDR3 bases: TGCGCCAGCAGGGTCACTAGCGGGAGTAGTAACGAGCAGTACTTC. The encoded protein is CASRVTSGSSNEQYF.

The genes are TRBV27 and TRBJ2-7; TRBD1 agrees at 8 bases. The CDR3 sequence is 14 residues long. The V gene's germline CDR1 is MNHEY and CDR2 SMNVEV (reference sequence). Trimming took 5 bases from V and 3 from J; bases not matched to a gene: 6. CDR3 sequence reads: CASSPGTGVYEQYF. The DNA of the CDR3 is TGTGCCAGCAGTCCGGGGACAGGCGTCTACGAGCAGTACTTC.

This clone was seen more than once but under ten times. The chain carries TRBV28 and TRBJ1-1; TRBD1 agrees at 8 bases. This CDR3 contains 15 residues. J lost 1 base, V lost 4 bases, and 5 bases had no gene match. Looked up from germline, CDR1 is MDHEN and CDR2 is SYDVKM. The CDR3 nucleotides read TGTGCCAGCAGTTACCAGGGGGCGCCGAACACTGAAGCTTTCTTT. Translated: CASSYQGAPNTEAFF.

The V and J genes are TRBV29-1 and TRBJ2-7, with 7 bases fitting TRBD2. The CDR3 length is 12 residues. The V gene end was trimmed by 3 bases and the J gene end by 3 bases; junction bases not matched to a gene: 2. Looked up from germline, CDR1 is SQVTM and CDR2 is ANQGSEA. In DNA, the CDR3 is TGCAGCGTTGAGGGACTAAGCTACGAGCAGTACTTC. Residues: CSVEGLSYEQYF.

V usage is TRBV5-6 and J usage is TRBJ2-7; TRBD1 matches 11 bases. In germline, CDR1 is SGHDT, CDR2 YYEEEE. V shed 1 base, J shed 6 bases, and the junction held 6 bases outside the gene matches. The CDR3 contains 15 residues. The CDR3 sequence: CASSLNGQGAREQYF. CDR3 nucleotides: TGTGCCAGCAGCTTGAACGGACAGGGGGCTCGCGAGCAGTACTTC.

CDR3 residues: CASSREGLAGSGDIQYF. The DNA of the CDR3 is TGCGCCAGCAGCCGAGAGGGACTAGCGGGTTCGGGGGACATTCAGTACTTC. The chain couples TRBV4-1 to TRBJ2-4, with 12 bases fitting TRBD2. The germline gives CDR1 MGHRA, CDR2 YSYEKL. The CDR3 covers 17 residues. The V gene end was trimmed by 4 bases and the J gene end by 8 bases; junction bases not matched to a gene: 12.

The V and J genes are TRBV11-2 and TRBJ1-2; 8 positions agree with TRBD1. The V and J ends lost 5 bases and 2 bases, in that order; junction bases with no gene match: 4. CDR1 is SGHAT, CDR2 FQNNGV, per germline. The CDR3 consists of 14 residues. The CDR3 reads CASSVRGHNYGYTF. For the CDR3, the DNA is TGTGCCAGCAGCGTCAGGGGGCACAACTATGGCTACACCTTC.

The CDR3 nucleotides are TGTGCCAGCAGGCCCGGGACAGCATTTCGACTCTCCTACGAGCAGTACTTC. This sequence encodes CASRPGTAFRLSYEQYF. The V gene is TRBV2, the J gene TRBJ2-7, with TRBD1 matching 7 bases. The CDR3 runs to 17 residues. The ends lost 6 bases at V and 0 bases at J; junction bases unmatched: 14. The germline V gene encodes CDR1 SNHLY and CDR2 FYNNEI.

This chain connects TRBV11-2 to TRBJ1-1, with TRBD1 as a possible D gene (5 bases). Germline V lookup: CDR1 SGHAT, CDR2 FQNNGV. This CDR3 has 14 residues. The ends were cut back, 5 bases at V and 4 bases at J, with 14 bases in the middle. The DNA for the CDR3 is TGTGCCAGCAGCCGGACACCTCCGGGCACTGAAGCTTTCTTT. It yields the protein CASSRTPPGTEAFF.

This sequence joins TRBV5-1 and TRBJ1-2; D is undetermined. Trimming left V 5 bases short and J 0 bases short, with 14 bases between. The CDR3 covers 15 residues. Germline values: CDR1 SGHRS, CDR2 YFSETQ. The CDR3 coding sequence is TGCGCCAGCAGGTTTTCTGCCGGGACTAACTATGGCTACACCTTC. Protein product: CASRFSAGTNYGYTF.

The rearrangement joins TRBV6-5 to TRBJ2-1; tentative D call: TRBD2 (7 bases). CDR1 and CDR2 from the germline V gene are MNHEY and SVGAGI. The CDR3 runs to 15 residues. Trimming cost V 6 bases and J 2 bases, with 14 bases left between them. Here the CDR3 reads CASRGTGGPYNEQFF. CDR3 in DNA: TGTGCCAGCAGGGGTACGGGGGGCCCCTACAATGAGCAGTTCTTC.

V usage is TRBV28 and J usage is TRBJ2-7, with TRBD1 matching 8 bases. The germline CDR1 and CDR2 sequences are MDHEN and SYDVKM. The V and J ends lost 1 base and 1 base, in that order; junction bases with no gene match: 3. This CDR3 is built from 15 residues. CDR3 bases: TGTGCCAGCAGTTTATCCCGACAGGGGTCCTACGAGCAGTACTTC. Translating it yields CASSLSRQGSYEQYF. Looking up the rest from reference TRBV28 and TRBJ2-7 gives the full variable domain: DVKVTQSSRYLVKRTGEKVFLECVQDMDHENMFWYRQDPGLGLRLIYFSYDVKMKEKGDIPEGYSVSREKKERFSLILESASTNQTSMYLCASSLSRQGSYEQYFGPGTRLTVT.

This clone was observed a few times. V gene TRBV18 combines with J gene TRBJ2-3; 9 bases fit TRBD2. CDR3 length: 16 residues. From germline, CDR1 is KGHSH and CDR2 LQKENI. The V and J ends lost 3 bases and 4 bases, in that order; junction bases with no gene match: 8. The CDR3 sequence: CASSPASAGGPDTQYF. CDR3 nucleotides: TGTGCCAGCTCACCCGCATCAGCGGGAGGACCAGATACGCAGTATTTT.

The genes are TRBV5-1 and TRBJ1-1, with 7 bases fitting TRBD1. CDR3 length: 13 residues. Per germline, CDR1 SGHRS and CDR2 YFSETQ. The V gene end was trimmed by 8 bases and the J gene end by 4 bases; junction bases not matched to a gene: 8. As DNA, the CDR3 is TGCGCCAGTTCGGGACAGCCGAGCACTGAAGCTTTCTTT. It encodes CASSGQPSTEAFF.

V is TRBV18 and J is TRBJ1-1; possibly TRBD1 for D (6 bases). V was trimmed by 1 base and J by 3 bases, leaving 6 bases between them. The CDR3 length is 13 residues. In germline, CDR1 is KGHSH, CDR2 LQKENI. CDR3 bases: TGTGCCAGCTCACCACAGGGGGACACTGAAGCTTTCTTT. Translation: CASSPQGDTEAFF.

V gene TRBV9 combines with J gene TRBJ2-7, with 7 bases matching TRBD1. With V trimmed by 4 bases and J by 3 bases, 13 bases remained unmatched. Looked up from germline, CDR1 is SGDLS and CDR2 is YYNGEE. This CDR3 is built from 16 residues. The CDR3 bases are TGTGCCAGCAGCCGAACCCCTCTACAGGGGAGCTACGAGCAGTACTTC. Translating it yields CASSRTPLQGSYEQYF.

The V and J genes are TRBV6-5 and TRBJ2-7; D is perhaps TRBD1 (7 bases). The V and J ends lost 2 bases and 5 bases respectively, with 10 bases between them. The germline gives CDR1 MNHEY, CDR2 SVGAGI. CDR3 size: 13 residues. The CDR3 DNA is TGTGCCAGCAGTTACGGAGGGGGCAACGAGCAGTACTTC. Translated: CASSYGGGNEQYF.

This clone was observed once. V and J are TRBV4-1 and TRBJ2-7; D might be TRBD1 (5 bases). In germline, CDR1 is MGHRA, CDR2 YSYEKL. V lost 2 bases and J lost 1, with 9 bases in between. CDR3 size: 14 residues. The CDR3 nucleotides read TGCGCCAGCAGCCAACAGCCAGGGTCCTACGAGCAGTACTTC. Translation gives CASSQQPGSYEQYF.

The chain has TRBV28 and TRBJ2-1; 8 positions match TRBD2. This CDR3 has 15 residues. The germline gives CDR1 MDHEN, CDR2 SYDVKM. The V and J ends lost 6 bases and 8 bases, in that order; junction bases with no gene match: 12. CDR3 DNA: TGTGCCAGCAGCCCCGGGACTAGTTTTACCGATGAGCAGTTCTTC. Protein sequence: CASSPGTSFTDEQFF.